A selection of T cell receptor beta chains follows, all from one sample in a study of T cells in Graves' hyperthyroidism and ophthalmopathy. TCRdb re-called the multiplex PCR reads through MiXCR, storing one row per CDR3 protein. The sample holds about 260,000 distinct CDR3 sequences, 16% seen once. The sample consisted of blood. The source of these receptors is a woman in her late teens or twenties with Graves' ophthalmopathy. The CDR3 runs from the conserved cysteine through the conserved F or W. A D gene is named only where the DNA matches it firmly. Part of the rows lack a size; the others show once, few, many or a class for expanded clones.

clone_size d_call j_call v_call cdr3_aa cdr3_nt
NA TRBD1 TRBJ1-3 TRBV7-2 CASSFGTGGISGNTIYF TGTGCCAGCAGCTTCGGGACAGGGGGAATCTCTGGAAACACCATATATTTT
NA NA TRBJ2-1 TRBV3-1 CACSQVNELFF TGTGCCTGCAGCCAAGTCAATGAGCTGTTCTTC
few NA TRBJ2-3 TRBV19 CASSAKAQGADTQYF TGTGCCAGTAGTGCCAAGGCCCAGGGAGCAGATACGCAGTATTTT
NA TRBD2 TRBJ2-3 TRBV3-1 CASSRLAGDADTQYF TGTGCCAGCAGTCGACTAGCGGGGGATGCAGATACGCAGTATTTT
NA TRBD1 TRBJ1-2 TRBV6-2/TRBV6-3 CATGQGGSANYGYTF TGTGCCACAGGACAGGGAGGAAGCGCTAACTATGGCTACACCTTC
many TRBD1 TRBJ2-1 TRBV28 CASRGQGDEQFF TGTGCCAGCAGAGGACAGGGAGATGAGCAGTTCTTC
many TRBD1 TRBJ2-2 TRBV5-1 CASSWGTENTGELFF TGCGCCAGCAGTTGGGGGACAGAGAACACCGGGGAGCTGTTTTTT
many TRBD2 TRBJ2-7 TRBV12-3/TRBV12-4 CASSLRLAGVEQYF TGTGCCAGCAGTTTACGACTAGCGGGGGTCGAGCAGTACTTC
many TRBD2 TRBJ2-1 TRBV5-1 CASSLGVAGSSYNEQFF TGCGCCAGCAGCTTGGGGGTAGCGGGAAGCTCCTACAATGAGCAGTTCTTC
many NA TRBJ2-5 TRBV28 CASTLKSSGRGETQYF TGTGCCAGCACCTTAAAGTCCAGCGGCCGGGGGGAGACCCAGTACTTC
many NA TRBJ2-4 TRBV29-1 CSVELPGQQYF TGCAGCGTTGAACTCCCGGGACAACAGTACTTC
NA TRBD2 TRBJ2-1 TRBV20-1 CSARGLAGTDNSYNEQFF TGCAGTGCTAGGGGACTAGCGGGAACAGATAACTCCTACAATGAGCAGTTCTTC
NA NA TRBJ2-1 TRBV5-1 CASSSGGGHYNEQFF TGCGCCAGCAGCTCCGGAGGGGGGCACTACAATGAGCAGTTCTTC
many NA TRBJ1-1 TRBV28 CASTLIRANTEAFF TGTGCCAGCACCCTTATCAGAGCGAACACTGAAGCTTTCTTT
NA TRBD1 TRBJ1-2 TRBV30 CAWTPGQINYGYTF TGTGCCTGGACCCCGGGACAGATCAACTATGGCTACACCTTC
many NA TRBJ2-3 TRBV11-3 CASSFRTRTGTQYF TGTGCCAGCAGCTTCAGAACTAGAACAGGGACGCAGTATTTT
many TRBD1 TRBJ1-5 TRBV6-2/TRBV6-3 CASSYSDRDVSNQPQHF TGTGCCAGCAGTTACTCGGACAGGGACGTTAGCAATCAGCCCCAGCATTTT
NA TRBD1 TRBJ2-1 TRBV27 CASSETGGISYNEQFF TGTGCCAGCAGTGAGACAGGGGGCATTTCCTACAATGAGCAGTTCTTC
many NA TRBJ1-1 TRBV6-5 CASSYFGENTEAFF TGTGCCAGCAGTTACTTCGGGGAAAACACTGAAGCTTTCTTT
few TRBD1 TRBJ1-4 TRBV6-2/TRBV6-3 CASSPRDRGYLGNEKLFF TGTGCCAGCAGTCCCCGGGACAGGGGGTATCTTGGTAATGAAAAACTGTTTTTT
NA NA TRBJ2-1 TRBV7-2 CASSLDTGPSYNEQFF TGTGCCAGCAGCTTAGACACGGGGCCCTCCTACAATGAGCAGTTCTTC
many TRBD2 TRBJ2-2 TRBV20-1 CSARRAHTSGRWTGELFF TGCAGTGCTAGAAGGGCACATACTAGCGGGAGGTGGACCGGGGAGCTGTTTTTT
many NA TRBJ1-2 TRBV6-2/TRBV6-3 CASSYQDNYGYTF TGTGCCAGCAGTTACCAGGATAACTATGGCTACACCTTC
many NA TRBJ1-2 TRBV27 CASSPVESRVYGYTF TGTGCCAGCAGTCCCGTCGAGTCAAGGGTCTATGGCTACACCTTC
many NA TRBJ2-1 TRBV7-2 CASSLGLEVNEQFF TGTGCCAGCAGCTTAGGACTAGAAGTCAATGAGCAGTTCTTC
many TRBD2 TRBJ2-7 TRBV20-1 CSAIQTSGISYEQYF TGCAGTGCTATCCAGACTAGCGGAATCTCCTACGAGCAGTACTTC
NA TRBD2 TRBJ2-4 TRBV28 CASSRRSGGAKNIQYF TGTGCCAGCAGTCGTCGTAGCGGGGGGGCAAAAAACATTCAGTACTTC
many TRBD1 TRBJ1-2 TRBV6-1 CASSRTGFGYTF TGTGCCAGCAGCCGGACAGGGTTTGGCTACACCTTC
many NA TRBJ1-1 TRBV4-2 CASSHELGSTEAFF TGTGCCAGCAGCCACGAGCTGGGTTCCACTGAAGCTTTCTTT
many NA TRBJ2-5 TRBV18 CASSPPIYPEGETQYF TGTGCCAGCTCACCACCTATATATCCGGAGGGGGAGACCCAGTACTTC
many NA TRBJ2-5 TRBV20-1 CSARQPETQYF TGCAGTGCTAGACAGCCAGAGACCCAGTACTTC
many NA TRBJ2-3 TRBV7-2 CASRKWESSTDTQYF TGTGCCAGCCGGAAGTGGGAATCTAGCACAGATACGCAGTATTTT
many NA TRBJ2-1 TRBV12-3/TRBV12-4 CASSFDLAEQFF TGTGCCAGCAGTTTTGATCTAGCCGAGCAGTTCTTC
NA NA TRBJ1-2 TRBV28 CASSLAGTLYGYTF TGTGCCAGCAGTTTGGCCGGGACACTATATGGCTACACCTTC
many TRBD1 TRBJ2-6 TRBV28 CASSSTGGRGSGANVLTF TGTGCCAGCAGTTCTACAGGGGGGCGAGGCTCTGGGGCCAACGTCCTGACTTTC
many NA TRBJ2-7 TRBV7-2 CASSFQGKGEQYF TGTGCCAGCAGCTTCCAGGGAAAGGGCGAGCAGTACTTC
NA TRBD2 TRBJ2-5 TRBV4-1 CASSLQSVGLADQETQYF TGCGCCAGCAGCCTTCAGTCTGTTGGACTAGCGGATCAAGAGACCCAGTACTTC
many NA TRBJ1-2 TRBV20-1 CSAIDSTAGYTF TGCAGTGCTATTGACAGCACGGCGGGCTACACCTTC
many TRBD2 TRBJ2-2 TRBV30 CAWSNPSGDTGELFF TGTGCCTGGAGTAATCCTAGCGGAGACACCGGGGAGCTGTTTTTT
many TRBD2 TRBJ2-2 TRBV30 CAWSAWEGPTGELFF TGTGCCTGGAGTGCGTGGGAGGGCCCCACCGGGGAGCTGTTTTTT
many NA TRBJ1-1 TRBV11-2 CASSLGGMRGWVHGTEAFF TGTGCCAGCAGCTTAGGTGGGATGAGGGGATGGGTCCATGGGACTGAAGCTTTCTTT
many TRBD2 TRBJ2-2 TRBV9 CASSRTGLAGPNTGELFF TGTGCCAGCAGCAGAACGGGACTAGCGGGGCCGAACACCGGGGAGCTGTTTTTT